Given below is one TCR beta chain in context. Its antigen is as yet unknown. These data originate in a study of cytomegalovirus exposure and HLA in healthy donors. Broader study findings: The CMV antigen specificity of three CMV-associated chains was confirmed through in vitro analysis.

The PCR contained 60 Vbeta and 13 Jbeta primers. Only in-frame clones appear in the TCRdb table, and some are missing; sequencing was by immunoSEQ multiplex PCR. This sample has some 190,000 clones, with 70% to 90% found just once. This clonotype was sampled from a woman under 30 in good health and CMV-seronegative. The sequenced sample was PBMCs.

The CDR3 sequence: CASRLVYGGYTF. The CDR3 nucleotides read TGTGCCAGCAGACTAGTTTATGGTGGCTACACCTTC. This chain connects TRBV5-6 to TRBJ1-2; D unclear. The CDR3 is 12 residues long. Germline V CDR1 and CDR2: SGHDT, YYEEEE. Trimming removed 5 bases at V and 7 bases at J, with 12 bases between.